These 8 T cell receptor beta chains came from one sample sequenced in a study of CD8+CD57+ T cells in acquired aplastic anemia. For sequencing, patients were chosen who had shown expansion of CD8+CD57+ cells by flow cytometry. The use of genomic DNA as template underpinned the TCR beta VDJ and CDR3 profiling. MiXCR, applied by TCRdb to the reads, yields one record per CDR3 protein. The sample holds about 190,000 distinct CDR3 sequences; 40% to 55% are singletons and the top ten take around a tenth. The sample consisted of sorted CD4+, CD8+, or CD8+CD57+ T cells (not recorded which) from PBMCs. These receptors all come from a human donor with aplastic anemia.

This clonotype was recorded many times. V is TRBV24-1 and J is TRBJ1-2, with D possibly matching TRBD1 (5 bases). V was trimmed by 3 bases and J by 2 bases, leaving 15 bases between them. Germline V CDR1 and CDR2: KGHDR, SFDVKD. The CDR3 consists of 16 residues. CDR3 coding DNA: TGTGCCACCAGTGATCCTTCGGGAGGGGTAAACTATGGCTACACCTTC. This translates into CATSDPSGGVNYGYTF.

Written as DNA, the CDR3 is TGTGCCACCAGTGATTTGCAACAGGGAATGAGTAAAATAAATTCACCCCTCCACTTT. It translates to CATSDLQQGMSKINSPLHF. V usage is TRBV24-1 and J usage is TRBJ1-6; D perhaps matches TRBD1 (6 bases). V was pared by 0 bases and J by 7 bases, with 21 bases between. CDR3 length: 19 residues. CDR1 KGHDR and CDR2 SFDVKD come from the germline V gene.

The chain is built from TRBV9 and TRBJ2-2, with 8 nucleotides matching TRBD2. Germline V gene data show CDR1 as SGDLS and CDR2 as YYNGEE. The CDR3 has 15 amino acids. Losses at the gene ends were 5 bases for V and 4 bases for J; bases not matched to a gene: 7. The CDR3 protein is CASRGERGSTGELFF. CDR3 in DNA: TGTGCCAGCAGGGGAGAGCGGGGGAGCACCGGGGAGCTGTTTTTT.

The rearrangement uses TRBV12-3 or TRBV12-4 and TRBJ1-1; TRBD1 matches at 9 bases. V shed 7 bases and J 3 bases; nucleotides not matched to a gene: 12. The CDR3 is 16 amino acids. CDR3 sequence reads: CASTRGRQGGHTEAFF. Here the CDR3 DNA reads TGTGCCAGCACCCGGGGGAGACAGGGGGGACACACTGAAGCTTTCTTT.

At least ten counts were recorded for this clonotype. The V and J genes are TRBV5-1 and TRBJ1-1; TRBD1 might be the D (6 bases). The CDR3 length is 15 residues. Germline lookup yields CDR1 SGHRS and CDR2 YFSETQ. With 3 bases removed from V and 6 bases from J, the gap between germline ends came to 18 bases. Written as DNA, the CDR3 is TGCGCCAGCAGCTCTAAGACAGGCCCTGAGGCTGAAGCTTTCTTT. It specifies CASSSKTGPEAEAFF.

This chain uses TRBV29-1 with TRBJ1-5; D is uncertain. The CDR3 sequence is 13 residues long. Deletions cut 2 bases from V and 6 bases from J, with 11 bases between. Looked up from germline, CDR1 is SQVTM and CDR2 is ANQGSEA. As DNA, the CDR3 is TGCAGCGTTGAATCGGGGTACGGTCAGCCCCAGCATTTT. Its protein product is CSVESGYGQPQHF.

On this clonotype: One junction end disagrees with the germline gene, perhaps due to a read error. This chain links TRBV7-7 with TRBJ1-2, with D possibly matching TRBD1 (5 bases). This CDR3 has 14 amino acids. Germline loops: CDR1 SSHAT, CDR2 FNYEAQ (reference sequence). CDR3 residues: CASSLVPQGAGYTF. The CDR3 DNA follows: TGTGCTAGCAGCTTAGTACCCCAAGGGGCTGGCTACACCTTC.

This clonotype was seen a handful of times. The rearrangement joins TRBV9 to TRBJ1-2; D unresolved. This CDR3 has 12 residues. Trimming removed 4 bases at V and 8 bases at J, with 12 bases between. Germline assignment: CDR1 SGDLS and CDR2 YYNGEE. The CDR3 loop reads CASSHPRRGYTF. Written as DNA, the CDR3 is TGTGCCAGCAGCCATCCAAGGCGGGGCTACACCTTC.